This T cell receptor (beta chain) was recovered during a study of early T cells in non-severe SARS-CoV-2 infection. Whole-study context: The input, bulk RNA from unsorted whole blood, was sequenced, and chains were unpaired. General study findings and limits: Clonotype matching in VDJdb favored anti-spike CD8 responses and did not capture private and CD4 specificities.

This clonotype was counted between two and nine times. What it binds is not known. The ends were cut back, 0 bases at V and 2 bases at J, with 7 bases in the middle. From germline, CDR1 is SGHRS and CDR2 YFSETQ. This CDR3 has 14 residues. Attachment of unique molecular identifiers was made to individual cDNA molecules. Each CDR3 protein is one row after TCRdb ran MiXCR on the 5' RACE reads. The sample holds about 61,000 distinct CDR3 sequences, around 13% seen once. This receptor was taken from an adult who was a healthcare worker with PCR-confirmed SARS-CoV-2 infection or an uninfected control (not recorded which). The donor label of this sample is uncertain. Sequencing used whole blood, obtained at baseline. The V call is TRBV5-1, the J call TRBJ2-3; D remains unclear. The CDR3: CASSLGLFTDTQYF. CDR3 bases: TGCGCCAGCAGCTTGGGACTCTTCACAGATACGCAGTATTTT.